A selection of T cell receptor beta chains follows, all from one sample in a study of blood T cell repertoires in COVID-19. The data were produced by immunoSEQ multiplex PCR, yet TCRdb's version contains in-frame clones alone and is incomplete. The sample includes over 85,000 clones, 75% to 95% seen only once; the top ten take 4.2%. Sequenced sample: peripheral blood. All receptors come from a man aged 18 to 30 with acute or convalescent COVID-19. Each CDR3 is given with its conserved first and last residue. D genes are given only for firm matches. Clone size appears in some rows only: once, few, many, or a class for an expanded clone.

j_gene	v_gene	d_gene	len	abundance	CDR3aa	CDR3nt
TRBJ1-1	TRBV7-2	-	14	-	CASSAAGEGTEAFF	TGTGCCAGCAGCGCCGCTGGGGAGGGCACTGAAGCTTTCTTT
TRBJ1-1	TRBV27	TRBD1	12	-	CASGTGGTEAFF	TGTGCCAGCGGAACAGGGGGAACTGAAGCTTTCTTT
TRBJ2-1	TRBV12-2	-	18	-	CASRLDGTSPMDYNEQFF	TGTGCAAGTCGCTTAGATGGGACTAGCCCGATGGACTACAATGAGCAGTTCTTC
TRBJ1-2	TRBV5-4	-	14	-	CASSQSRAHAGYTF	TGTGCCAGCAGCCAGTCGAGGGCACATGCCGGCTACACCTTC
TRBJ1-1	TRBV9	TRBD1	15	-	CASSALPTGGTEAFF	TGTGCCAGCAGCGCACTACCGACAGGGGGTACTGAAGCTTTCTTT
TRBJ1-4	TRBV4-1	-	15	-	CASRLTPATNEKLFF	TGCGCCAGCAGACTTACTCCCGCAACTAATGAAAAACTGTTTTTT
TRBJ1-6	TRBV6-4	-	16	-	CASSKGHGSQTGLLHF	TGTGCCAGCAGTAAGGGACATGGAAGTCAAACGGGATTACTCCACTTT
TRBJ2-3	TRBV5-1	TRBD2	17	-	CASSFPLAGGPTDTQYF	TGCGCCAGCAGCTTCCCCCTAGCGGGGGGACCCACAGATACGCAGTATTTT
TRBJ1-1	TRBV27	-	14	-	CASSLSGVNTEAFF	TGTGCCAGCAGTTTATCCGGGGTGAACACTGAAGCTTTCTTT
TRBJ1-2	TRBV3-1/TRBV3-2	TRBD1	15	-	CASSQLFTGARGYTF	TGTGCCAGCAGCCAACTTTTCACAGGGGCGCGAGGCTACACCTTC
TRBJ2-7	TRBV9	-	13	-	CASSEDISYEQYF	TGTGCCAGCAGCGAAGACATTTCCTACGAGCAGTACTTC
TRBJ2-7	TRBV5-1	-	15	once	CASSLEGHTSYEQYF	TGCGCCAGCAGCTTGGAAGGACATACATCCTACGAGCAGTACTTC
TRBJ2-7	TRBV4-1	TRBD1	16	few	CASSPEATGGGGEQYF	TGCGCCAGCAGCCCAGAAGCCACAGGGGGCGGGGGCGAGCAGTACTTC
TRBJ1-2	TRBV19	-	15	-	CASSIDPEFNYGYTF	TGTGCCAGTAGTATAGATCCTGAGTTTAACTATGGCTACACCTTC
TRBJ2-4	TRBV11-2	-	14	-	CASSSDSLKNIQYF	TGTGCCAGCAGCTCGGACTCACTCAAAAACATTCAGTACTTC
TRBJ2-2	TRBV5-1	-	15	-	CASSFQQGGTGELFF	TGCGCCAGCAGCTTCCAACAGGGTGGTACCGGGGAGCTGTTTTTT
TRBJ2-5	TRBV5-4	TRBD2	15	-	CASSLKREGGETQYF	TGTGCCAGCAGCTTGAAGCGGGAGGGAGGAGAGACCCAGTACTTC
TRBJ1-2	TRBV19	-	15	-	CASSQRGLPNYGYTF	TGTGCCAGTAGCCAAAGGGGTTTACCTAACTATGGCTACACCTTC
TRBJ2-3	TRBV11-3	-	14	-	CASTRTSVLDTQYF	TGTGCCAGCACGAGAACTAGTGTCTTGGATACGCAGTATTTT
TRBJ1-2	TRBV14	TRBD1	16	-	CASSLYLRQGNYGYTF	TGTGCCAGCAGCCTCTATCTAAGACAGGGAAACTATGGCTACACCTTC
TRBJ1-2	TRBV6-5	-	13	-	CASSYNFRAGYTF	TGTGCCAGCAGTTACAACTTCCGAGCTGGCTACACCTTC
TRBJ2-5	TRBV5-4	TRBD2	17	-	CASSLTSGRLQGETQYF	TGTGCCAGCAGCTTGACTAGCGGGAGACTTCAGGGCGAGACCCAGTACTTC
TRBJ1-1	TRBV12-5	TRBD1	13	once	CASGLTGGTEAFF	TGTGCTAGTGGTTTGACAGGGGGCACTGAAGCTTTCTTT
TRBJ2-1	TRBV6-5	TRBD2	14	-	CASSYGTSGHEQFF	TGTGCCAGCAGTTACGGGACTAGCGGGCATGAGCAGTTCTTC
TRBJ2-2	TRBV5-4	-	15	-	CASSLERGYTGELFF	TGTGCCAGCAGCTTGGAAAGGGGGTACACCGGGGAGCTGTTTTTT
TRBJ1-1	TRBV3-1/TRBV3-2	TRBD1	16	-	CASSQPADRGGTEAFF	TGTGCCAGCAGCCAACCCGCGGACAGGGGAGGAACTGAAGCTTTCTTT
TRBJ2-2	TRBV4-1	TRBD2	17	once	CASSLFLAGVRTGELFF	TGCGCCAGCAGCCTTTTTCTAGCGGGAGTAAGAACCGGGGAGCTGTTTTTT
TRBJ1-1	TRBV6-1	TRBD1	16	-	CASSEAFGTGNTEAFF	TGTGCCAGCAGTGAAGCGTTTGGGACAGGGAACACTGAAGCTTTCTTT
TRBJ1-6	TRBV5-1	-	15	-	CASSSTPDTNSPLHF	TGCGCCAGCAGCTCGACTCCGGATACGAATTCACCCCTCCACTTT
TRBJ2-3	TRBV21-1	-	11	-	CAWAVFDTQYF	TGTGCCTGGGCTGTTTTTGATACGCAGTATTTT
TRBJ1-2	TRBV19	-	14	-	CASSKGRQGNGYTF	TGTGCCAGTAGTAAGGGCAGGCAGGGTAATGGCTACACCTTC
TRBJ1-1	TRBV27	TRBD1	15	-	CASRRADRMNTEAFF	TGTGCCAGCAGGCGAGCGGACAGGATGAACACTGAAGCTTTCTTT
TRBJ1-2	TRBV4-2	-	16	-	CASSQDRGTDSYGYTF	TGTGCCAGCAGCCAAGATCGGGGGACCGACTCCTATGGCTACACCTTC
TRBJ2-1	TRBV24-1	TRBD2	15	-	CATSDGTSGRDEQFF	TGTGCCACCAGTGACGGGACTAGCGGGAGAGATGAGCAGTTCTTC
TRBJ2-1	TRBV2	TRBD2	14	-	CASSPGLAYNEQFF	TGTGCCAGCAGTCCTGGACTAGCGTACAATGAGCAGTTCTTC
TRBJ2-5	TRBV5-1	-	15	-	CASSLDFRVGETQYF	TGCGCCAGCAGCTTGGATTTCAGGGTGGGGGAGACCCAGTACTTC